This T cell receptor (beta chain) appears in the sequencing data of a study of T cell responses to AZD1222 COVID-19 vaccine. Study outcomes and limitations: The donors showed a predominance of white British ancestry and of females, with possible underestimation of clonal diversity.

CDR1 and CDR2 (germline): GTSNPN, SVGIG (reference sequence). Between the trimmed V and J ends, which lost 0 bases and 8 bases, there was a span of 20 bases. This CDR3 spans 17 amino acids. The protocol was immunoSEQ multiplex PCR, while the TCRdb copy is restricted to in-frame clones and leaves out a portion. The sample shows approximately 180,000 clones, about 86% of them seen only once. Regarding this clone: The antigen remains unidentified.

The sequencing here drew on peripheral blood, taken on day 0 of AZD1222 vaccination. The chain has TRBV30 and TRBJ1-6; a weak D match, TRBD1 (5 bases). The clonotype originates from an adult in good health. The CDR3 nucleotides read TGTGCCTGGAGTGTAAGTAGGTCAGGGAAGGCGGATTCACCCCTCCACTTT. It specifies CAWSVSRSGKADSPLHF.